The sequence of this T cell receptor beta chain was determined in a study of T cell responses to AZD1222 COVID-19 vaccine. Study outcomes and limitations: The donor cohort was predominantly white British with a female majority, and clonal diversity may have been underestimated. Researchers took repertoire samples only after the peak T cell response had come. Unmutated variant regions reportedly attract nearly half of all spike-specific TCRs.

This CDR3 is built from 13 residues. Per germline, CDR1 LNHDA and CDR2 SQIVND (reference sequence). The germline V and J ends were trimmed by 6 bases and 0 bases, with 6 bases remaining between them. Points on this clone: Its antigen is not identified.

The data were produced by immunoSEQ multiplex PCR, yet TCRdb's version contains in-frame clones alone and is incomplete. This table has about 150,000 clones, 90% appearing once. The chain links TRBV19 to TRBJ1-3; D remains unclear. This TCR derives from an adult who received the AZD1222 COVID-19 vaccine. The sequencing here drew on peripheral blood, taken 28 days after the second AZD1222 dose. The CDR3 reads CASRDGSGNTIYF. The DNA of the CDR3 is TGTGCCAGTAGAGACGGCTCTGGAAACACCATATATTTT.